The 5 T cell receptor beta chains in this list originate from one sample, sequenced in a study of identical twins. TCRdb used MiXCR to reprocess the 5' RACE reads, holding one entry per CDR3 protein. The table includes 1.5 million to 2 million distinct CDR3 sequences, around a third detected once. Sequencing was performed on cord blood. The receptors were sampled from a newborn girl in good health.

The rearrangement joins TRBV2 to TRBJ2-1; no firm D call. The germline gives CDR1 SNHLY, CDR2 FYNNEI. The CDR3 sequence is 13 residues long. The V gene lost 10 bases and the J gene lost 6 bases, with 16 bases spanning the gap. CDR3 nucleotide sequence: TGTGCCACCCAGAGGCTAGTGGGCAATGAGCAGTTCTTC. This gives the protein CATQRLVGNEQFF.

The CDR3 here is CASSSRVFNQPQHF. CDR3 sequence (DNA): TGTGCCAGCAGTTCCAGGGTTTTCAATCAGCCCCAGCATTTT. The chain combines TRBV28 with TRBJ1-5; maybe TRBD1 (5 bases). The CDR3 has 14 residues. Trimming shortened V by 4 bases and J by 3 bases, and 10 bases separated the two germline ends. Germline assignment: CDR1 MDHEN and CDR2 SYDVKM.

Of note for this clonotype: This may come from a read error, since a much larger clone is one base off. The gene calls are TRBV4-2 and TRBJ2-1; 11 bases map to TRBD2. The ends lost 1 base at V and 8 bases at J; junction bases unmatched: 7. CDR3 length: 16 residues. CDR1 and CDR2 from the germline V gene are LGHNA and YNFKEQ. The CDR3 loop is CASSQGLAGMYDEQFF. CDR3 bases: TGTGCCAGCAGCCAAGGACTAGCGGGGATGTACGATGAGCAGTTCTTC.

The chain is built from TRBV20-1 and TRBJ2-7; 7 bases align to TRBD2. CDR1 DFQATT and CDR2 SNEGSKA come from the germline V gene (reference sequence). J lost 2 bases, V lost 4 bases, and 5 bases had no gene match. The CDR3 is 13 amino acids. The CDR3 nucleotides read TGCAGTGCTAATGGGAGGGACCCCTACGAGCAGTACTTC. Translating it yields CSANGRDPYEQYF.

This clonotype came up a few times. The J gene is TRBJ2-1, the V gene TRBV20-1, with 8 bases identical to TRBD2. The CDR3 extends over 17 amino acids. Looked up from germline, CDR1 is DFQATT and CDR2 is SNEGSKA (reference sequence). Trimming removed 0 bases from V and 0 bases from J; junction bases left unmatched: 7. This CDR3 is CSARDLLLAGSYNEQFF. CDR3 in DNA: TGCAGTGCTAGAGATTTACTCCTAGCGGGCTCCTACAATGAGCAGTTCTTC.